The clone carrying this TCR beta chain appeared many times. This sample stems from a study of CD8 T cells in ankylosing spondylitis. The germline V gene encodes CDR1 SGHRS and CDR2 YFSETQ. The V and J ends lost 4 bases and 0 bases, in that order; junction bases with no gene match: 5. There are 17 residues in the CDR3. Scientists made TCR beta libraries using quantitative 5'-RACE with molecular barcodes. MiXCR, run by TCRdb on the 5' RACE reads, gives a single entry per CDR3 protein. The repertoire includes under 200,000 distinct CDR3 sequences, around a tenth of them detected once, and roughly 29% sits in the top ten.

This chain connects TRBV5-1 to TRBJ2-1; 12 bases fit TRBD2. Sequences were obtained from blood, either unsorted or a sorted T cell fraction (not recorded which). The receptor's source is a male donor with ankylosing spondylitis or in good health (not recorded which). The CDR3 DNA follows: TGCGCCAGCAGCCTCGGACTAGCGGGGAGCTCCTACAATGAGCAGTTCTTC. The encoded protein is CASSLGLAGSSYNEQFF.